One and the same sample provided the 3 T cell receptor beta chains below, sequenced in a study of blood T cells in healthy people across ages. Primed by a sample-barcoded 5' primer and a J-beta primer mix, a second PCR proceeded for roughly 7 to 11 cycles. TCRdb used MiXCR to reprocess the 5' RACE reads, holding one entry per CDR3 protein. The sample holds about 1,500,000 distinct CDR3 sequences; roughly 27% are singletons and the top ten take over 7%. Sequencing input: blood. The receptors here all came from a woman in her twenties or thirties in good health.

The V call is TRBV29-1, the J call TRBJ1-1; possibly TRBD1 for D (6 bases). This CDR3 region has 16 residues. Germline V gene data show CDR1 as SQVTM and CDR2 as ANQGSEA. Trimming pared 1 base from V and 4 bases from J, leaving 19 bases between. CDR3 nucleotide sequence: TGCAGCGTTGAAGGAATTTTGCGAAGGGGGAGCACTGAAGCTTTCTTT. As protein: CSVEGILRRGSTEAFF.

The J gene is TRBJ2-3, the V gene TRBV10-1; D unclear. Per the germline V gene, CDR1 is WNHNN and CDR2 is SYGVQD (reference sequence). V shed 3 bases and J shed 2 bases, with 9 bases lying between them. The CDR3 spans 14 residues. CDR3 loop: CASSDRRNTDTQYF. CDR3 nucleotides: TGCGCCAGCAGTGACCGGCGGAACACAGATACGCAGTATTTT.

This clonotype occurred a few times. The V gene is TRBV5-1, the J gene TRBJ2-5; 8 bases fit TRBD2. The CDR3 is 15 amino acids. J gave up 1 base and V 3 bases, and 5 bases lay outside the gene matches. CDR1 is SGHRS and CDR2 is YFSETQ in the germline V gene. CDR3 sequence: CASSSQGTSQETQYF. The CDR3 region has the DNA TGCGCCAGCAGCTCCCAAGGGACTAGCCAAGAGACCCAGTACTTC.